This T cell receptor beta chain emerged from a study of control samples from healthy donors and cancer patients. V gave up 6 bases and J gave up 7 bases; unmatched junction bases: 18. CDR1 is LNHDA and CDR2 is SQIVND in the germline V gene (reference sequence). The CDR3 extends over 16 amino acids. Profiled with immunoSEQ multiplex PCR; TCRdb holds only in-frame clones, not every one. The sample comprises around 76,000 clones, around 94% of which are singletons, and under 7.5% rests with the top ten. The receptor comes from a woman aged 40 to 50 in good health. The chain employs TRBV19 and TRBJ2-7, with TRBD1 matching over 7 bases. The sample consisted of blood. DNA of the CDR3: TGTGCCAGTAGCGACACACAGGGGTTTCAAGGATTGGAGCAGTACTTC. It is translated as CASSDTQGFQGLEQYF.